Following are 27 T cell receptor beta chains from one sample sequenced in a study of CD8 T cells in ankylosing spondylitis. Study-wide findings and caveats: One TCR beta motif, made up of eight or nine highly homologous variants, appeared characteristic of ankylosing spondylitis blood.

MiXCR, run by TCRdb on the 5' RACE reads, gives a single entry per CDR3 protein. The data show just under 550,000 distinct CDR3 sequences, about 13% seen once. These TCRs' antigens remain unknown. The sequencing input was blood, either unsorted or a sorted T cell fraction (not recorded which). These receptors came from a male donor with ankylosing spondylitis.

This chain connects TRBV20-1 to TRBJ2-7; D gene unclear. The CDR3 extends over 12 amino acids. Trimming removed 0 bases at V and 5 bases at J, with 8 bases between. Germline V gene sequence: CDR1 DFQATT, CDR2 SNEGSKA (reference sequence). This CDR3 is CSARDLGDEQYF. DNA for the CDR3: TGCAGTGCTAGAGATCTAGGAGACGAGCAGTACTTC.

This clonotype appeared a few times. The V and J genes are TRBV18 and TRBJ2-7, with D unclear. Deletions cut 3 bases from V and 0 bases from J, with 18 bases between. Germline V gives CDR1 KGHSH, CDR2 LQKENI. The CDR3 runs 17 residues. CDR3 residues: CASSPFFAHESSYEQYF. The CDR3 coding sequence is TGTGCCAGCTCACCCTTCTTTGCGCACGAGAGCTCCTACGAGCAGTACTTC. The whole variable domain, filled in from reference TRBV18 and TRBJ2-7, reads NAGVMQNPRHLVRRRGQEARLRCSPMKGHSHVYWYRQLPEEGLKFMVYLQKENIIDESGMPKERFSAEFPKEGPSILRIQQVVRGDSAAYFCASSPFFAHESSYEQYFGPGTRLTVT.

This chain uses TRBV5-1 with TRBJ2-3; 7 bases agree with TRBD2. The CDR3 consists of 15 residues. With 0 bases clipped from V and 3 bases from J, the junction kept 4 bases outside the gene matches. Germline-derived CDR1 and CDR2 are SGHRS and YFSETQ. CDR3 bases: TGCGCCAGCAGCTTGGGGACTAGAGTTACAGATACGCAGTATTTT. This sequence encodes CASSLGTRVTDTQYF.

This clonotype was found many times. The CDR3 nucleotides read TGTGCCAGCAGCCCCCGCGAAGCTCTTAATGAAAAACTGTTTTTT. Translated, it gives CASSPREALNEKLFF. V gene TRBV7-9 combines with J gene TRBJ1-4; no definite D call. The CDR3 loop spans 15 amino acids. V lost 5 bases to trimming and J lost 4 bases, with 14 bases between them. Germline CDR1 is SEHNR and CDR2 is FQNEAQ (reference sequence).

DNA of the CDR3: TGTGCCAGCAGCTTAGCGGCCATGGATACGCAGTATTTT. Protein sequence: CASSLAAMDTQYF. J is TRBJ2-3 and V is TRBV7-7; D not certain. Trimming removed 0 bases at V and 6 bases at J, with 7 bases between. Germline V gene data show CDR1 as SSHAT and CDR2 as FNYEAQ (reference sequence). This CDR3 has 13 residues.

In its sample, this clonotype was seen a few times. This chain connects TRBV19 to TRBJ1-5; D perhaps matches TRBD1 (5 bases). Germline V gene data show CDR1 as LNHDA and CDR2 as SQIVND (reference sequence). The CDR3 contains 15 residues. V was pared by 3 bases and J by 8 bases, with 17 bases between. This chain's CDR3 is CASSILRAIKEPQHF. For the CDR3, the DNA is TGTGCCAGTAGTATCCTCAGGGCGATTAAAGAGCCCCAGCATTTT. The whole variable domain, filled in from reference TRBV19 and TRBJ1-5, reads DGGITQSPKYLFRKEGQNVTLSCEQNLNHDAMYWYRQDPGQGLRLIYYSQIVNDFQKGDIAEGYSVSREKKESFPLTVTSAQKNPTAFYLCASSILRAIKEPQHFGDGTRLSIL.

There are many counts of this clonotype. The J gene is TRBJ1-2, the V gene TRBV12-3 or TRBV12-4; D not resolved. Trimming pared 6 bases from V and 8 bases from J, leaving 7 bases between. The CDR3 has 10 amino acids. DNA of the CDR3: TGTGCCAGCAGCCAATTGGGCTACACCTTC. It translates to CASSQLGYTF.

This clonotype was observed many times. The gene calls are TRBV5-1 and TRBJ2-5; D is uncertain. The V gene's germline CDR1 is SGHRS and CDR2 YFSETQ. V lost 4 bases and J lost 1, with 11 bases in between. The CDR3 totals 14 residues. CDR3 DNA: TGCGCCAGCAGCCCCCTGTTCAGCCAAGAGACCCAGTACTTC. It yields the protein CASSPLFSQETQYF. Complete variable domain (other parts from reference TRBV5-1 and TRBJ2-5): KAGVTQTPRYLIKTRGQQVTLSCSPISGHRSVSWYQQTPGQGLQFLFEYFSETQRNKGNFPGRFSGRQFSNSRSEMNVSTLELGDSALYLCASSPLFSQETQYFGPGTRLLVL.

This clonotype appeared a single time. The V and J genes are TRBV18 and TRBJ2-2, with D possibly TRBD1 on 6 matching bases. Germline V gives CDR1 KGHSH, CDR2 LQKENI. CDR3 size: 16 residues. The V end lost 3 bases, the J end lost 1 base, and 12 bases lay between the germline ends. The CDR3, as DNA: TGTGCCAGCTCACCGCGACCGGACAGGAACACCGGGGAGCTGTTTTTT. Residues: CASSPRPDRNTGELFF.

The DNA for the CDR3 is TGTGCCACCAGCAGAGTGGGGCCCGGACTAGCGGGAAAAGAGACCCAGTACTTC. This sequence encodes CATSRVGPGLAGKETQYF. V usage is TRBV15 and J usage is TRBJ2-5; 12 bases agree with TRBD2. Germline values: CDR1 LNHNV, CDR2 YYDKDF (reference sequence). J gave up 3 bases and V 1 base, and 9 bases lay outside the gene matches. There are 18 residues in the CDR3.

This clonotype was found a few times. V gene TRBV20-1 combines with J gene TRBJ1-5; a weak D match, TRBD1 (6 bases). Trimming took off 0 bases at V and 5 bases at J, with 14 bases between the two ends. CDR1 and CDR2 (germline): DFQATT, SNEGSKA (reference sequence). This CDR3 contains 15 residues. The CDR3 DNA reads TGCAGTGCTAGAGATATAGGGGGGAGCTATCAGCCCCAGCATTTT. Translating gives CSARDIGGSYQPQHF.

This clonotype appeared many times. The CDR3 nucleotides read TGTGCCAGCAGTGAAGGGCAGCGGGAGGTAGATACGCAGTATTTT. Its protein is CASSEGQREVDTQYF. The chain combines TRBV25-1 with TRBJ2-3; 9 bases line up with TRBD2. The J segment lost 5 bases and the V segment lost 2 bases, leaving 5 bases of the junction unmatched. The CDR3 has 15 residues. Germline-derived CDR1 and CDR2 are MGHDK and SYGVNS.

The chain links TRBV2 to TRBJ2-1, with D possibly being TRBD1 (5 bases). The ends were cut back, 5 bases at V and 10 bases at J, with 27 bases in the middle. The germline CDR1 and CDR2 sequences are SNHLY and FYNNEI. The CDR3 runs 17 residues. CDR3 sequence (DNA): TGTGCCAGCAGTCCCGGTCCTGGCCGGGCCTCTACAGGAGAGCAGTTCTTC. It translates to CASSPGPGRASTGEQFF.

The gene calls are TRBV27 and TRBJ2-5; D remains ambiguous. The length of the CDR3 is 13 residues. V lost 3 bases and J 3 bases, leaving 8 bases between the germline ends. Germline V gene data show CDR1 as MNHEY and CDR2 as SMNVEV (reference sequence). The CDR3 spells CASSLKEKETQYF. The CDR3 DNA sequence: TGTGCCAGCAGTTTGAAGGAGAAAGAGACCCAGTACTTC.

In DNA form, the CDR3 reads TGTGCCAACGGCGAATCCGGGACTAGCCGGGAGCAGTTCTTC. Protein: CANGESGTSREQFF. The chain employs TRBV10-3 and TRBJ2-1, with 9 bases fitting TRBD2. This CDR3 is 14 amino acids long. V was clipped by 10 bases and J by 10 bases; unmatched bases: 14. From germline, CDR1 is ENHRY and CDR2 SYGVKD.

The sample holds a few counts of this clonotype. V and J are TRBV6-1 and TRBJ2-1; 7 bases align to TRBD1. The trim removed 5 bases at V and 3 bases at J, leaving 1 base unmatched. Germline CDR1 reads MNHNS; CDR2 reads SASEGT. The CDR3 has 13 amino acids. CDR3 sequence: CASSTGDYNEQFF. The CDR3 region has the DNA TGTGCCAGCAGTACAGGGGACTACAATGAGCAGTTCTTC.

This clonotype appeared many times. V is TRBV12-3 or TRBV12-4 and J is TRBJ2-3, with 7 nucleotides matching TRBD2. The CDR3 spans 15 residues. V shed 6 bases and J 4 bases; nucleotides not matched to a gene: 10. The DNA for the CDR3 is TGTGCCAGCAGCCTAAGAGCGGGAATCGCAGATACGCAGTATTTT. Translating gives CASSLRAGIADTQYF.

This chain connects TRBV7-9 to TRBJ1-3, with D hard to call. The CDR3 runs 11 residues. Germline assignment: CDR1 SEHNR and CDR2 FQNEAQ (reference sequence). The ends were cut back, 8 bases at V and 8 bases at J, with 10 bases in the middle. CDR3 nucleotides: TGTGCCAGCTCCCACTCCGACACCATATATTTT. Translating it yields CASSHSDTIYF.

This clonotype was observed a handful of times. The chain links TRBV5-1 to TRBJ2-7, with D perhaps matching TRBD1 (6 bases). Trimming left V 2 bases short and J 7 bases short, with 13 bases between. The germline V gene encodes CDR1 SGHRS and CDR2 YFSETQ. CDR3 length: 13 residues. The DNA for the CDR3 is TGCGCCAGCAGCTTACAGGGAATGGGGGAGCAGTACTTC. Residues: CASSLQGMGEQYF.

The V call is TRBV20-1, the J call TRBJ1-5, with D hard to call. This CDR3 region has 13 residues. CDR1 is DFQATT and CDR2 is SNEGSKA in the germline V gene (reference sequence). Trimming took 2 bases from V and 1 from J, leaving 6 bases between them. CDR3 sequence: CSARQWSNQPQHF. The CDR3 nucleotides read TGCAGTGCTAGACAGTGGAGCAATCAGCCCCAGCATTTT.

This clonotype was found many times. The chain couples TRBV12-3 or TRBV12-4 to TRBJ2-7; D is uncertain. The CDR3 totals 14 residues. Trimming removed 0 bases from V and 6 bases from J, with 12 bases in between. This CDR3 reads CASSLALGDTEQYF. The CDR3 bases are TGTGCCAGCAGTTTAGCGCTTGGGGATACCGAGCAGTACTTC.

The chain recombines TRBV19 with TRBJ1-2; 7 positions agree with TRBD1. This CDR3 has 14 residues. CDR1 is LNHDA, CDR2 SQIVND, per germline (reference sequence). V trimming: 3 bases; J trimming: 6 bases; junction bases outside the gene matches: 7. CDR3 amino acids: CASSMAGGTDGYTF. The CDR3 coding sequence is TGTGCCAGTAGTATGGCAGGGGGAACGGATGGCTACACCTTC.

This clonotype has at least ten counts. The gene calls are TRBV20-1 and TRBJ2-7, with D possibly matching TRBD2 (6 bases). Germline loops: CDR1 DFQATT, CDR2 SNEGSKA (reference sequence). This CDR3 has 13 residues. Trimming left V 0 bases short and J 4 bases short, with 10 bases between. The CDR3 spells CSARDASEYEQYV. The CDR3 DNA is TGCAGTGCTAGAGATGCTAGCGAGTACGAGCAGTACGTC.

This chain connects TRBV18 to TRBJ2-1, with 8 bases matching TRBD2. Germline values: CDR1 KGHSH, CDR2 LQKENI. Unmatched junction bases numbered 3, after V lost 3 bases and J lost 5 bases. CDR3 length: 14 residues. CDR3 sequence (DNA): TGTGCCAGCTCACCGGCGGGAGGTGACAATGAGCAGTTCTTC. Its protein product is CASSPAGGDNEQFF.

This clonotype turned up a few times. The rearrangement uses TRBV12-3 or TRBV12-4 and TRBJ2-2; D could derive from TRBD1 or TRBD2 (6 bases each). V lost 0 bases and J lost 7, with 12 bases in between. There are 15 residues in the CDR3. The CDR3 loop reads CASSLALGGHGELFF. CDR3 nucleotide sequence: TGTGCCAGCAGTTTAGCACTAGGGGGGCACGGGGAGCTGTTTTTT.

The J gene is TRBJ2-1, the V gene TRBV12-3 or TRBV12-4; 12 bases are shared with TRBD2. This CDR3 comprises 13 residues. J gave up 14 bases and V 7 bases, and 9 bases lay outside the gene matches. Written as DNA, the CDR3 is TGTGCCAGCACTGTGACTAGCGGGGGCTCAGAGTTCTTC. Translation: CASTVTSGGSEFF.

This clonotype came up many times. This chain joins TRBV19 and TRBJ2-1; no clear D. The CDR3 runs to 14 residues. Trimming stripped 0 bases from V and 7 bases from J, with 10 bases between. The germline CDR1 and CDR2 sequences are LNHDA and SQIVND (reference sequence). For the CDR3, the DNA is TGTGCCAGTAGTATAGATCCAGCATCAAATGAGCAGTTCTTC. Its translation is CASSIDPASNEQFF. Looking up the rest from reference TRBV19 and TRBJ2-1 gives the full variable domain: DGGITQSPKYLFRKEGQNVTLSCEQNLNHDAMYWYRQDPGQGLRLIYYSQIVNDFQKGDIAEGYSVSREKKESFPLTVTSAQKNPTAFYLCASSIDPASNEQFFGPGTRLTVL.